These 7 T cell receptor beta chains were sequenced from one sample in a study of PD-1 blockade in classical Hodgkin lymphoma. Time point meaning: cycle 4 day 1 (C4D1), after less than seven weeks of nivolumab. Every patient was affected by relapse after autologous stem cell transplantation, while exposure to brentuximab vedotin was not uniform. The method was immunoSEQ multiplex PCR; TCRdb's version includes in-frame clones alone and lacks a portion of them. The profile shows over 50,000 clones, 70% to 90% of them singletons. The sequenced sample was peripheral blood mononuclear cells (PBMCs), obtained before the fourth cycle of nivolumab. These receptors were taken from a human donor with classical Hodgkin lymphoma.

This clone was observed once. This sequence joins TRBV6-5 and TRBJ1-1; TRBD1 matches 7 bases. Germline loops: CDR1 MNHEY, CDR2 SVGAGI. The CDR3 runs 14 residues. Germline trimming cut 5 bases from V and 2 bases from J; bases unmatched to any gene: 5. This chain's CDR3 is CASSDTGVNTEAFF. The CDR3 DNA follows: TGTGCCAGCAGTGATACAGGGGTAAACACTGAAGCTTTCTTT.

This chain uses TRBV2 with TRBJ1-6; D is ambiguous. Trimming took 0 bases from V and 7 from J, leaving 10 bases between them. CDR1 is SNHLY, CDR2 FYNNEI, per germline. The CDR3 sequence is 15 residues long. CDR3 in DNA: TGTGCCAGCAGTGAAGCGTTTGGGCTCAATTCACCCCTCCACTTT. The encoded protein is CASSEAFGLNSPLHF.

For the CDR3, the DNA is TGTGCCAGCAACTTTCAGGGCTCTGGAAACACCATATATTTT. It yields the protein CASNFQGSGNTIYF. The rearrangement uses TRBV5-4 and TRBJ1-3, with D perhaps TRBD1 (5 bases). Trimming cost V 6 bases and J 0 bases, with 10 bases left between them. Germline CDR1 is SGHNT and CDR2 is YYREEE (reference sequence). This CDR3 is 14 amino acids long.

J is TRBJ2-7 and V is TRBV6-5, with TRBD1 matching over 8 bases. V lost 4 bases to trimming and J lost 2 bases; unmatched junction nucleotides: 7. This CDR3 is built from 15 residues. Germline assignment: CDR1 MNHEY and CDR2 SVGAGI. CDR3 loop: CASSSPPDRAYEQYF. CDR3 DNA: TGTGCCAGCAGTTCCCCCCCGGACAGGGCCTACGAGCAGTACTTC.

This sequence joins TRBV5-1 and TRBJ1-2, with 9 bases matching TRBD1. This CDR3 has 15 amino acids. The V gene's germline CDR1 is SGHRS and CDR2 YFSETQ. Trimming at V came to 4 bases and at J to 7 bases, leaving 11 bases not matched to a gene. The CDR3 here is CASSLEGTGSSGYTF. CDR3 bases: TGCGCCAGCAGCCTAGAAGGGACAGGGAGTAGTGGCTACACCTTC.

The J gene is TRBJ2-7, the V gene TRBV7-7, with D possibly matching TRBD1 (7 bases). CDR3 length: 15 amino acids. Looked up from germline, CDR1 is SSHAT and CDR2 is FNYEAQ (reference sequence). Trimming removed 0 bases from V and 3 bases from J, with 12 bases in between. The CDR3 is CASSLAAGGIYEQYF. CDR3 in DNA: TGTGCCAGCAGCTTAGCTGCAGGGGGGATCTACGAGCAGTACTTC. The complete variable domain, with remaining parts taken from reference TRBV7-7 and TRBJ2-7, reads GAGVSQSPRYKVTKRGQDVTLRCDPISSHATLYWYQQALGQGPEFLTYFNYEAQPDKSGLPSDRFSAERPEGSISTLTIQRTEQRDSAMYRCASSLAAGGIYEQYFGPGTRLTVT.

This chain joins TRBV7-9 and TRBJ1-4, with D unresolved. This CDR3 contains 16 residues. Per the germline V gene, CDR1 is SEHNR and CDR2 is FQNEAQ (reference sequence). V was shortened by 4 bases and J by 6 bases, with 18 bases between the two germline ends. CDR3 loop: CASSSENNGLDEKLFF. The DNA for the CDR3 is TGTGCCAGCAGCTCCGAAAACAACGGGCTTGATGAAAAACTGTTTTTT.